This entry lists 17 T cell receptor beta chains sequenced from one sample in a study of cytomegalovirus exposure and HLA in healthy donors (dated by TCRdb to 2016 to 2017). The library was generated by the immunoSEQ multiplex PCR assay. For the multiplex PCR, a mixture combining 60 forward primers for TCR Vbeta segments and 13 reverse primers for TCR Jbeta segments was used. TCRdb limited this immuneACCESS table to in-frame rearrangements with V and J called. A share of clones is missing; checked studies link under half to unresolved V genes, and the rest is unexplained. Recorded for this sample are some 93,000 clones; 78% of them occurred a single time. The leading ten clones occupy 3% to 3.5% of the sample. The sample consisted of PBMCs. All receptors derive from a woman in her 40s in good health and CMV-seronegative.

CDR3 protein: CASSLSDEQFF. CDR3 nucleotides: TGTGCCAGCAGCCTATCTGATGAGCAGTTCTTC. The gene calls are TRBV2 and TRBJ2-1; no reliable D call. The CDR3 consists of 11 residues. V lost 6 bases and J lost 8, with 8 bases in between. The germline CDR1 and CDR2 sequences are SNHLY and FYNNEI.

This chain uses TRBV18 with TRBJ1-1; D is possibly TRBD1 (5 bases). V was pared by 2 bases and J by 1 base, with 11 bases between. This CDR3 has 15 amino acids. The germline V gene encodes CDR1 KGHSH and CDR2 LQKENI. This CDR3 reads CASSPRTPPNTEAFF. CDR3 DNA: TGTGCCAGCTCACCAAGGACACCGCCGAACACTGAAGCTTTCTTT.

The J gene is TRBJ2-1, the V gene TRBV4-2; D may be TRBD2 (6 bases). Germline values: CDR1 LGHNA, CDR2 YNFKEQ. The CDR3 runs 14 residues. V dropped 4 bases and J dropped 6 bases, with 13 bases sitting between them. CDR3 in amino acids: CASSPGTPGNEQFF. DNA of the CDR3: TGTGCCAGCAGCCCCGGGACTCCGGGCAATGAGCAGTTCTTC.

V gene TRBV5-1 combines with J gene TRBJ1-3; tentatively, D is TRBD1 (5 bases). Germline CDR1 is SGHRS and CDR2 is YFSETQ. CDR3 length equals 16 residues. V shed 0 bases and J shed 1 base, with 11 bases lying between them. The CDR3 DNA follows: TGCGCCAGCAGCTTGGAGCAGGGAGGGTCTGGAAACACCATATATTTT. It is translated as CASSLEQGGSGNTIYF. Full variable domain (remainder filled in from reference TRBV5-1 and TRBJ1-3): KAGVTQTPRYLIKTRGQQVTLSCSPISGHRSVSWYQQTPGQGLQFLFEYFSETQRNKGNFPGRFSGRQFSNSRSEMNVSTLELGDSALYLCASSLEQGGSGNTIYFGEGSWLTVV.

The chain is built from TRBV11-2 and TRBJ2-7, with D perhaps TRBD1 (6 bases). V dropped 1 base and J dropped 3 bases, with 10 bases sitting between them. This CDR3 region has 14 residues. Germline CDR1 and CDR2: SGHAT and FQNNGV. The CDR3 region has the DNA TGTGCCAGCAGCTTAGCAGGGGCCCTCTACGAGCAGTACTTC. Translated, it gives CASSLAGALYEQYF. The full variable domain, its missing parts supplied by reference TRBV11-2 and TRBJ2-7, is EAGVAQSPRYKIIEKRQSVAFWCNPISGHATLYWYQQILGQGPKLLIQFQNNGVVDDSQLPKDRFSAERLKGVDSTLKIQPAKLEDSAVYLCASSLAGALYEQYFGPGTRLTVT.

This clone was observed a handful of times. The chain links TRBV10-1 to TRBJ1-1; 8 nucleotides align to TRBD1. The V and J ends lost 6 bases and 4 bases, in that order; junction bases with no gene match: 16. The CDR3 extends over 17 amino acids. The germline V gene encodes CDR1 WNHNN and CDR2 SYGVQD (reference sequence). CDR3 sequence: CASRLTGVWDKGTEAFF. CDR3 in DNA: TGCGCCAGCAGATTGACAGGGGTTTGGGACAAGGGCACTGAAGCTTTCTTT.

The chain carries TRBV9 and TRBJ1-2; perhaps TRBD1 as D (5 bases). This CDR3 region has 17 residues. V was pared by 0 bases and J by 8 bases, with 23 bases between. Germline V gene sequence: CDR1 SGDLS, CDR2 YYNGEE. The CDR3 sequence: CASSVDSGLLNLGGYTF. The CDR3 nucleotides read TGTGCCAGCAGCGTAGATTCGGGACTCCTAAACCTAGGAGGCTACACCTTC. The whole variable domain, filled in from reference TRBV9 and TRBJ1-2, reads DSGVTQTPKHLITATGQRVTLRCSPRSGDLSVYWYQQSLDQGLQFLIQYYNGEERAKGNILERFSAQQFPDLHSELNLSSLELGDSALYFCASSVDSGLLNLGGYTFGSGTRLTVV.

This rearrangement joins TRBV5-4 to TRBJ2-2; D unclear. CDR1 and CDR2 from the germline V gene are SGHNT and YYREEE (reference sequence). The V gene lost 4 bases and the J gene lost 2 bases, with 6 bases spanning the gap. There are 13 residues in the CDR3. The CDR3 loop reads CASSTENTGELFF. The CDR3 nucleotides are TGTGCCAGCAGCACTGAAAACACCGGGGAGCTGTTTTTT.

V is TRBV28 and J is TRBJ1-5; D perhaps matches TRBD1 (6 bases). Trimming cost V 11 bases and J 3 bases, with 11 bases left between them. Germline CDR1 reads MDHEN; CDR2 reads SYDVKM. The CDR3 is 12 amino acids. This CDR3 reads CASRQANQPQHF. As DNA, the CDR3 is TGTGCCTCCCGACAGGCCAATCAGCCCCAGCATTTT.

This rearrangement joins TRBV10-2 to TRBJ2-1, with 7 bases lining up with TRBD2. V was pared by 0 bases and J by 8 bases, with 7 bases of the junction left unmatched. CDR3 length: 15 amino acids. In germline, CDR1 is WSHSY, CDR2 SAAADI. The CDR3 sequence: CASSESRDYQDEQFF. The CDR3 nucleotides read TGCGCCAGCAGTGAGTCCCGGGACTACCAGGATGAGCAGTTCTTC.

The chain employs TRBV19 and TRBJ2-5, with D maybe TRBD2 (5 bases). Trimming removed 6 bases at V and 5 bases at J, with 16 bases between. The CDR3 runs 14 residues. Germline loops: CDR1 LNHDA, CDR2 SQIVND (reference sequence). CDR3 region: CASSWRARGETQYF. The CDR3 DNA reads TGTGCCAGTAGCTGGCGGGCAAGAGGGGAGACCCAGTACTTC.

The chain combines TRBV19 with TRBJ1-1; the D gene is possibly TRBD1 (5 bases). This CDR3 comprises 13 residues. CDR1 and CDR2 from the germline V gene are LNHDA and SQIVND (reference sequence). The CDR3 is CASTGAWNTEAFF. The CDR3 DNA sequence: TGTGCTTCGACTGGGGCTTGGAACACTGAAGCTTTCTTT.

This chain connects TRBV28 to TRBJ2-6; D might be TRBD1 (6 bases). This CDR3 spans 19 amino acids. V was cut by 1 base and J by 2 bases, with 18 bases left in between. Germline CDR1 reads MDHEN; CDR2 reads SYDVKM. The CDR3 loop reads CASSLYLDRVHTGANVLTF. The DNA for the CDR3 is TGTGCCAGCAGTTTATACCTGGACAGAGTCCACACTGGGGCCAACGTCCTGACTTTC.

This clone was picked up many times. This chain joins TRBV4-3 and TRBJ2-2; D gene unclear. The CDR3 has 12 residues. CDR1 and CDR2 (germline): LGHNA, YSLEER. The V end was cut by 4 bases, the J end by 8 bases, with 8 bases between. DNA for the CDR3: TGCGCCAGCAGCCGAACAGTGGGGGAGCTGTTTTTT. The encoded protein is CASSRTVGELFF.

The chain uses TRBV9 and TRBJ1-2; the D gene is possibly TRBD1 (6 bases). CDR3 size: 15 residues. Germline CDR1 and CDR2: SGDLS and YYNGEE. Trimming pared 0 bases from V and 4 bases from J, leaving 13 bases between. The CDR3 loop reads CASSVAGGTSYGYTF. The CDR3 nucleotides are TGTGCCAGCAGCGTAGCCGGGGGGACAAGCTATGGCTACACCTTC. Full variable domain (missing parts from reference TRBV9 and TRBJ1-2): DSGVTQTPKHLITATGQRVTLRCSPRSGDLSVYWYQQSLDQGLQFLIQYYNGEERAKGNILERFSAQQFPDLHSELNLSSLELGDSALYFCASSVAGGTSYGYTFGSGTRLTVV.

The V gene is TRBV14, the J gene TRBJ2-2; 8 nucleotides match TRBD1. The length of the CDR3 is 15 residues. Unmatched junction bases numbered 7, after V lost 3 bases and J lost 7 bases. CDR1 is SGHDN and CDR2 is FVKESK in the germline V gene. CDR3 loop: CASSQWTGSDGELFF. The CDR3 coding sequence is TGTGCCAGCAGCCAGTGGACAGGGTCGGACGGGGAGCTGTTTTTT.

V is TRBV5-1 and J is TRBJ1-2, with 10 bases that match TRBD1. CDR1 SGHRS and CDR2 YFSETQ come from the germline V gene. The CDR3 is 16 residues long. V shed 0 bases, J shed 8 bases, and the junction held 10 bases outside the gene matches. The CDR3 DNA reads as TGCGCCAGCAGCTTGGGATCGACAGGGGGCTTTGGAGGCTACACCTTC. Translating gives CASSLGSTGGFGGYTF.